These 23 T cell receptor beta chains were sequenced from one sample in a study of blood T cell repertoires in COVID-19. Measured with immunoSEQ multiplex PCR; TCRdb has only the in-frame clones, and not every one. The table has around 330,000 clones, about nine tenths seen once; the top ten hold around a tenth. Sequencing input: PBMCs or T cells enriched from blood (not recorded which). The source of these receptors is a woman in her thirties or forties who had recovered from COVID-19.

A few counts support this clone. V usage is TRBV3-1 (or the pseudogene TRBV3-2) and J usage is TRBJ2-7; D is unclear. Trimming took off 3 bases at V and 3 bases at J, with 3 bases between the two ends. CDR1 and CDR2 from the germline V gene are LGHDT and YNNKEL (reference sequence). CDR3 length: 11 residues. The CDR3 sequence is CASSQSYEQYF. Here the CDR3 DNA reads TGTGCCAGCAGCCAGAGCTACGAGCAGTACTTC.

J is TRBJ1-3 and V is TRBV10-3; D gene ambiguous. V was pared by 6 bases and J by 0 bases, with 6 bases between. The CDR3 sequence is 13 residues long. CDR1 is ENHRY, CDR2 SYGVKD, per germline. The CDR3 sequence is CAISRNSGNTIYF. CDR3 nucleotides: TGTGCCATCAGCAGGAACTCTGGAAACACCATATATTTT.

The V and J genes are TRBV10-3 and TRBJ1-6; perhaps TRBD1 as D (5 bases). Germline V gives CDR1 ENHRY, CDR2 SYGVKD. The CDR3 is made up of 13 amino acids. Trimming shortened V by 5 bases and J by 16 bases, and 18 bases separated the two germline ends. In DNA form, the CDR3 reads TGTGCCATCAGTCCAGACTTTCGACAGATGCTCCACTTT. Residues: CAISPDFRQMLHF.

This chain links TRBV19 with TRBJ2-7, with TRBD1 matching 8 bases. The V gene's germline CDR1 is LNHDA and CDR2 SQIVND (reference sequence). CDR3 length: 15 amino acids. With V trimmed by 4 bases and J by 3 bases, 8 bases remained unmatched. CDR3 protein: CASSTTGAKYYEQYF. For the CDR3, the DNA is TGTGCCAGTAGTACGACAGGGGCGAAATACTACGAGCAGTACTTC.

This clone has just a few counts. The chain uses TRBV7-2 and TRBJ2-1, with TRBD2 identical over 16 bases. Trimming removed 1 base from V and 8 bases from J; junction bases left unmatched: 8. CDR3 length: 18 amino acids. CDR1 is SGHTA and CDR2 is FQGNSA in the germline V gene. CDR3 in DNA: TGTGCCAGCAGCTTAGGGGGACTAGCGGGAGGGCGTGAGGATGAGCAGTTCTTC. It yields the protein CASSLGGLAGGREDEQFF.

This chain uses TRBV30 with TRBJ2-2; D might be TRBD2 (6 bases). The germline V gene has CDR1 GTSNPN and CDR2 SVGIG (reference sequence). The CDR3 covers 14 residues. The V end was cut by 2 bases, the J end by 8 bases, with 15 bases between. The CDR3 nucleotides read TGTGCCTGGAGTCCCGGCGGGGATTCAGGGGAGCTGTTTTTT. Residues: CAWSPGGDSGELFF.

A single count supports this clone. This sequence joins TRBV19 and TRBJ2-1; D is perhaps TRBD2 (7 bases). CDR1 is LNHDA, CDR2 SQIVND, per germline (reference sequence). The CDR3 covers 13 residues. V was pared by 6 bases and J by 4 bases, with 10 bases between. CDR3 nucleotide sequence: TGTGCCAGTAGCGGGGGGCTATACAATGAGCAGTTCTTC. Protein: CASSGGLYNEQFF.

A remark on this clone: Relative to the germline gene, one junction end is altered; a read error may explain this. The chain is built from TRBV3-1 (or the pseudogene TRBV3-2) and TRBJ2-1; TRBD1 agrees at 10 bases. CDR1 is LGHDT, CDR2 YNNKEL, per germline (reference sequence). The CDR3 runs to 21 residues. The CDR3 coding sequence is TGTGCCACCAGCCAATACGATCGGCCCTTGGGGGACAGGGGCTCCTACAATGAGCAGTTCTTC. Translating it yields CATSQYDRPLGDRGSYNEQFF.

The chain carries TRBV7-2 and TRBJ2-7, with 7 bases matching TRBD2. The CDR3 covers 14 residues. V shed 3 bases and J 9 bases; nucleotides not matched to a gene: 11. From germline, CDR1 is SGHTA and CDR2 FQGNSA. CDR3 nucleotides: TGTGCCAGCAGCTTTGGCACTAGCGCGGAGCGGCAGTACTTC. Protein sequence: CASSFGTSAERQYF.

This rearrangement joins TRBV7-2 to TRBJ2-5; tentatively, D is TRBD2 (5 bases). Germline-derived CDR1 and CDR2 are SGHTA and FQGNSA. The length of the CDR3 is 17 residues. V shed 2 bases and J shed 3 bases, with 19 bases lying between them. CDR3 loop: CASSLWGSRTGKETQYF. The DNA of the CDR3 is TGTGCCAGCAGCTTATGGGGTTCACGCACGGGGAAAGAGACCCAGTACTTC. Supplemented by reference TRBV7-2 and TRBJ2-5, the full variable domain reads GAGVSQSPSNKVTEKGKDVELRCDPISGHTALYWYRQSLGQGLEFLIYFQGNSAPDKSGLPSDRFSAERTGGSVSTLTIQRTQQEDSAVYLCASSLWGSRTGKETQYFGPGTRLLVL.

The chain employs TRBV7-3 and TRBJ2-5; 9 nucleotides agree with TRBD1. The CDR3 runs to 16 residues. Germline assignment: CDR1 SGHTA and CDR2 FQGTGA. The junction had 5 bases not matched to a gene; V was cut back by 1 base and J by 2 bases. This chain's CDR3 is CASSLIPGQGQETQYF. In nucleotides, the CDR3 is TGTGCCAGCAGCTTAATACCTGGACAGGGGCAAGAGACCCAGTACTTC.

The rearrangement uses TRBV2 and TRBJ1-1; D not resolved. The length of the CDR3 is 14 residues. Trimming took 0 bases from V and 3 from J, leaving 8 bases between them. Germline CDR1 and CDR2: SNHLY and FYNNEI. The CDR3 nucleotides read TGTGCCAGCAGTGAAGCGGGGAGAGACACTGAAGCTTTCTTT. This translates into CASSEAGRDTEAFF. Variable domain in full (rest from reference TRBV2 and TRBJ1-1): EPEVTQTPSHQVTQMGQEVILRCVPISNHLYFYWYRQILGQKVEFLVSFYNNEISEKSEIFDDQFSVERPDGSNFTLKIRSTKLEDSAMYFCASSEAGRDTEAFFGQGTRLTVV.

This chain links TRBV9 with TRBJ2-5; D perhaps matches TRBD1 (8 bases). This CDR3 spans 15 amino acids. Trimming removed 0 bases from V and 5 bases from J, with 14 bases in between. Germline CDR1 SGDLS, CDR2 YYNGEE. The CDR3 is CASSVAQGGDETQYF. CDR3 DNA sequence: TGTGCCAGCAGCGTAGCACAGGGGGGGGACGAGACCCAGTACTTC.

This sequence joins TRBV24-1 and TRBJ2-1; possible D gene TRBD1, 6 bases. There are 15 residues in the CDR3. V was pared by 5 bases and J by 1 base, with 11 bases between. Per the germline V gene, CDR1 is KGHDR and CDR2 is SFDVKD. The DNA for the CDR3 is TGTGCCACCAGTGGAGGTCAGGGGTCCTACAATGAGCAGTTCTTC. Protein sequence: CATSGGQGSYNEQFF.

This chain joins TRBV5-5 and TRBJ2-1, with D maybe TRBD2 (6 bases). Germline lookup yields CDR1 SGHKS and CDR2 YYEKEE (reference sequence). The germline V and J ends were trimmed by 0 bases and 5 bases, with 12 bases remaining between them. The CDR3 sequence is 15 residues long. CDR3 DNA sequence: TGTGCCAGCAGCTTGGGTGGCGGGGTTAACAATGAGCAGTTCTTC. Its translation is CASSLGGGVNNEQFF.

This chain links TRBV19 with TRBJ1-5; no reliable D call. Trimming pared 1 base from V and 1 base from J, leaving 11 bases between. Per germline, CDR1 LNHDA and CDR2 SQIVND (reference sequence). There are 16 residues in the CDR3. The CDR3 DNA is TGTGCCAGTAGTATAGGGGCAGGATCAAGCAATCAGCCCCAGCATTTT. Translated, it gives CASSIGAGSSNQPQHF.

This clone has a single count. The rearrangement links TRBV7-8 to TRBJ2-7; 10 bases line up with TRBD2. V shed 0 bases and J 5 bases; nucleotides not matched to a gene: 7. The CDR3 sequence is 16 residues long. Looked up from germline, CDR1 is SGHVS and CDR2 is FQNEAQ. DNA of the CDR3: TGTGCCAGCAGCTTAGCAGTCGCTAGCGGGAGCCACGAGCAGTACTTC. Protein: CASSLAVASGSHEQYF.

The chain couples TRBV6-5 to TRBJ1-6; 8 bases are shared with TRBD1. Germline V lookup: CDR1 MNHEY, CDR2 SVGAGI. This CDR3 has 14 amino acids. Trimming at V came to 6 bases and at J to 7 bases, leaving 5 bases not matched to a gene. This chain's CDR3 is CASRRQGKNSPLHF. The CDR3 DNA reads TGTGCCAGCAGGCGACAGGGGAAGAATTCACCCCTCCACTTT.

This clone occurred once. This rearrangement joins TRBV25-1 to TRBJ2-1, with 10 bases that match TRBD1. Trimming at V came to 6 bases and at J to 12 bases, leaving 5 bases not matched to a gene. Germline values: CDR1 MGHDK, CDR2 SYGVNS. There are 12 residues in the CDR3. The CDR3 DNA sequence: TGTGCCAGCAGCCCCGGGACAGGGGCGCAGTTCTTC. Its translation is CASSPGTGAQFF.

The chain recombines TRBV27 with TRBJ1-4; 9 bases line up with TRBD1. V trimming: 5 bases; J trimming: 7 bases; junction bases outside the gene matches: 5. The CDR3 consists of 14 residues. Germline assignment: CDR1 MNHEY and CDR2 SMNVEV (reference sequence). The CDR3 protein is CASSLQGAGEKLFF. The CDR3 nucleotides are TGTGCCAGCAGTCTACAGGGGGCGGGTGAAAAACTGTTTTTT.

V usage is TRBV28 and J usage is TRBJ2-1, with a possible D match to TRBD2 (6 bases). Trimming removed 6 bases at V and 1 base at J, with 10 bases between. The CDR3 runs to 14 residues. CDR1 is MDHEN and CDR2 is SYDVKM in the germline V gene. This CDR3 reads CASSRGFSYNEQFF. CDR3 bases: TGTGCCAGCAGCCGGGGGTTTTCCTACAATGAGCAGTTCTTC.

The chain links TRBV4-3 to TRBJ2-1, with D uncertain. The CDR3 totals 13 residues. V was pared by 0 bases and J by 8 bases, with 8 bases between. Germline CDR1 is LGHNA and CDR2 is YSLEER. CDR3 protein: CASSQDRLDEQFF. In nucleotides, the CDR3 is TGCGCCAGCAGCCAAGATCGGTTGGATGAGCAGTTCTTC.

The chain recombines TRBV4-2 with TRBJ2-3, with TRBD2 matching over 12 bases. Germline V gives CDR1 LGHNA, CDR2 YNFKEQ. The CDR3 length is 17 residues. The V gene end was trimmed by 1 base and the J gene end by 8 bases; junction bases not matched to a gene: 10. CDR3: CASSQAPATSGRITQYF. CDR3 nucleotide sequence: TGTGCCAGCAGCCAAGCCCCCGCGACTAGCGGGAGAATTACGCAGTATTTT.